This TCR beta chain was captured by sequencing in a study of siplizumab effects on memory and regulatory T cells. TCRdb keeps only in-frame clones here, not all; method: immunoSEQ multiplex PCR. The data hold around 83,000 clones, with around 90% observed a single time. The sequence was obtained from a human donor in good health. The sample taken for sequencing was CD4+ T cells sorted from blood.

The CDR3 DNA is TGTGCCTGGAGTGTACAGGCAAATCAGCCCCAGCATTTT. This codes for CAWSVQANQPQHF. This sequence joins TRBV30 and TRBJ1-5; possible D gene TRBD1, 5 bases. Trimming removed 0 bases from V and 4 bases from J, with 7 bases in between. This CDR3 has 13 amino acids. Germline CDR1 is GTSNPN and CDR2 is SVGIG (reference sequence).